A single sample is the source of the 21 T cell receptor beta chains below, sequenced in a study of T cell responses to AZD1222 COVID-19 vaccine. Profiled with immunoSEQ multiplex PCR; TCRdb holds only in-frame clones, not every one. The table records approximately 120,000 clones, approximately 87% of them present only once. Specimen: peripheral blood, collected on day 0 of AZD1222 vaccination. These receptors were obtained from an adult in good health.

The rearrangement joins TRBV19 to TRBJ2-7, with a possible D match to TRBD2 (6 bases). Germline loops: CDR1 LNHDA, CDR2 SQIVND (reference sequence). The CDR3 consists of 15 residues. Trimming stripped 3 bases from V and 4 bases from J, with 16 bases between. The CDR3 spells CASSISAGNLYEQYF. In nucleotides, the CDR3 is TGTGCCAGTAGTATCTCTGCGGGAAACTTATACGAGCAGTACTTC.

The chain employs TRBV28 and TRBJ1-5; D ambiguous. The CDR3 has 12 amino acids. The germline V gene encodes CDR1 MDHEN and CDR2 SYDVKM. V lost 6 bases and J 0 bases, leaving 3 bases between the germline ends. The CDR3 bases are TGTGCCAGCAGATATAGCAATCAGCCCCAGCATTTT. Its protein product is CASRYSNQPQHF.

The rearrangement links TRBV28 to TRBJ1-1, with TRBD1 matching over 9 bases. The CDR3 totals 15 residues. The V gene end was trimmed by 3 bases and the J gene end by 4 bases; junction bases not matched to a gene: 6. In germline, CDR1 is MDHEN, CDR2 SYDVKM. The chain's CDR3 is CASSFPLTGGTEAFF. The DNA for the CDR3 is TGTGCCAGCAGTTTCCCCCTGACAGGGGGCACTGAAGCTTTCTTT.

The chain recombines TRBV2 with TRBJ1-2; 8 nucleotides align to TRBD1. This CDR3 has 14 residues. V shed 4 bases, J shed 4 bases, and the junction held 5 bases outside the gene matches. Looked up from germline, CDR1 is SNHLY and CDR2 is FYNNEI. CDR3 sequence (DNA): TGTGCCAGCAGTGGGTTACAGGGGGGCTATGGCTACACCTTC. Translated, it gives CASSGLQGGYGYTF.

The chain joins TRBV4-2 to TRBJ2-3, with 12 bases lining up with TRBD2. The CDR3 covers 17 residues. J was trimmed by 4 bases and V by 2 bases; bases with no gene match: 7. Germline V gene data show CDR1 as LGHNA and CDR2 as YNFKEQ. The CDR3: CASSQPLAGGGADTQYF. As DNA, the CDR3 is TGTGCCAGCAGCCAACCACTAGCGGGAGGAGGGGCAGATACGCAGTATTTT.

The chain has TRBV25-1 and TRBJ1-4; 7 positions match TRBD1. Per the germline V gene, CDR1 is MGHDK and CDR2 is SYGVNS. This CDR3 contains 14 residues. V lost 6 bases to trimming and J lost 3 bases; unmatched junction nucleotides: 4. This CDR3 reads CASRQGTANEKLFF. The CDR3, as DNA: TGTGCCAGCAGACAGGGGACGGCTAATGAAAAACTGTTTTTT.

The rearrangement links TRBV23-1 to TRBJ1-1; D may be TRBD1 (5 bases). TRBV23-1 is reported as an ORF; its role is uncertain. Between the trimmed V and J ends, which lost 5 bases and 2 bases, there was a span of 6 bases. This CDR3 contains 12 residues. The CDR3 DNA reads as TGCGCCAGCAGTGGACATAACACTGAAGCTTTCTTT. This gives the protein CASSGHNTEAFF.

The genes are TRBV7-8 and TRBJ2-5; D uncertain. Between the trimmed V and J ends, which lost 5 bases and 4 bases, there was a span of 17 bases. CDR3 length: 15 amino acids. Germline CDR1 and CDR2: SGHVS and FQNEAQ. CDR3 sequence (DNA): TGTGCCAGCAGCCAGAATATAGGGTACGGAGAGACCCAGTACTTC. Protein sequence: CASSQNIGYGETQYF. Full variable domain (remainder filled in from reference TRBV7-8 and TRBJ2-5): GAGVSQSPRYKVAKRGQDVALRCDPISGHVSLFWYQQALGQGPEFLTYFQNEAQLDKSGLPSDRFFAERPEGSVSTLKIQRTQQEDSAVYLCASSQNIGYGETQYFGPGTRLLVL.

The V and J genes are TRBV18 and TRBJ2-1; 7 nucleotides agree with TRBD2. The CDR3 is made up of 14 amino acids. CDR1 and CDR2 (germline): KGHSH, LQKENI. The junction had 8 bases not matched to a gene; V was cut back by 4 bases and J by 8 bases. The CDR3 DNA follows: TGTGCCAGCTCACGGAGGGAGGGCCTCGATGAGCAGTTCTTC. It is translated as CASSRREGLDEQFF.

CDR3 residues: CASRQEYGYTF. CDR3 sequence (DNA): TGTGCCAGCCGTCAGGAGTACGGCTACACCTTC. The chain is built from TRBV2 and TRBJ1-2; the D is unclear. The CDR3 is 11 amino acids. V was clipped by 8 bases and J by 8 bases, with 12 bases between them. Germline V gene lookup returns CDR1 SNHLY and CDR2 FYNNEI. The variable domain in full, completed from reference TRBV2 and TRBJ1-2, reads EPEVTQTPSHQVTQMGQEVILRCVPISNHLYFYWYRQILGQKVEFLVSFYNNEISEKSEIFDDQFSVERPDGSNFTLKIRSTKLEDSAMYFCASRQEYGYTFGSGTRLTVV.

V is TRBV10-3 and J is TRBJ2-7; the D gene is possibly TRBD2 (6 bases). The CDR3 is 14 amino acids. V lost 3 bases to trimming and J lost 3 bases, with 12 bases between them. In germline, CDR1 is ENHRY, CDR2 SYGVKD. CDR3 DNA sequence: TGTGCCATCAGTGACTTGCGGGAAGGCTACGAGCAGTACTTC. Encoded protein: CAISDLREGYEQYF.

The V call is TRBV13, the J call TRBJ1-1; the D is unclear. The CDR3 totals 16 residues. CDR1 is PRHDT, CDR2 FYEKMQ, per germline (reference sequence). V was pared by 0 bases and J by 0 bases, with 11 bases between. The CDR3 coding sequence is TGTGCCAGCAGCTTAGGGACTACACTCATGAACACTGAAGCTTTCTTT. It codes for CASSLGTTLMNTEAFF. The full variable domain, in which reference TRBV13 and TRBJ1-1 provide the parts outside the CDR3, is AAGVIQSPRHLIKEKRETATLKCYPIPRHDTVYWYQQGPGQDPQFLISFYEKMQSDKGSIPDRFSAQQFSDYHSELNMSSLELGDSALYFCASSLGTTLMNTEAFFGQGTRLTVV.

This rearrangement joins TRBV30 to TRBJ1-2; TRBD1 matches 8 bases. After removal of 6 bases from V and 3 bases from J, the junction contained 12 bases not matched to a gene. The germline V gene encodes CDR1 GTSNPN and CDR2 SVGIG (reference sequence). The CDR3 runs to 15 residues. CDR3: CACFSRNRGDYGYTF. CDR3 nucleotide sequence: TGTGCCTGTTTTTCGCGGAACAGGGGGGACTATGGCTACACCTTC.

This CDR3 reads CASSVDGYEQYF. The CDR3 nucleotides are TGTGCCAGCAGCGTGGACGGCTACGAGCAGTACTTC. The V and J genes are TRBV5-4 and TRBJ2-7; D gene unclear. V was clipped by 4 bases and J by 3 bases, with 8 bases between them. The CDR3 has 12 amino acids. CDR1 and CDR2 from the germline V gene are SGHNT and YYREEE (reference sequence).

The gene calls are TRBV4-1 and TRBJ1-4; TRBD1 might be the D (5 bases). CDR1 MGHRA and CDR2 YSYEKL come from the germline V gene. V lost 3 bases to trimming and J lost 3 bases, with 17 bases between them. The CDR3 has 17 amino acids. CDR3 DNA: TGCGCCAGCAGCCAGAAAGGGCAGGGAAGACCTAATGAAAAACTGTTTTTT. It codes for CASSQKGQGRPNEKLFF.

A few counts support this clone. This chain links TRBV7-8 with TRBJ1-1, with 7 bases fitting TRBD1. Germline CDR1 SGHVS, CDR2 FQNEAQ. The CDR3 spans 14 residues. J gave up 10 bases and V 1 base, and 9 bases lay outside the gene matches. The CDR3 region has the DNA TGTGCCAGCAGCTTAGTACAGGGGACTGGGGCAGCTTTCTTT. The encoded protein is CASSLVQGTGAAFF.

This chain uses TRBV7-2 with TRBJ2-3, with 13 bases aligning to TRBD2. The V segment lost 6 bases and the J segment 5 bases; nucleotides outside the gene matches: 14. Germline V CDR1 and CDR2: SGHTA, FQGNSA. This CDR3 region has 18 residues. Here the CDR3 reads CASRTRTSGRGLVDTQYF. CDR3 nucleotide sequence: TGTGCCAGCAGGACCCGGACTAGCGGGAGAGGATTAGTAGATACGCAGTATTTT.

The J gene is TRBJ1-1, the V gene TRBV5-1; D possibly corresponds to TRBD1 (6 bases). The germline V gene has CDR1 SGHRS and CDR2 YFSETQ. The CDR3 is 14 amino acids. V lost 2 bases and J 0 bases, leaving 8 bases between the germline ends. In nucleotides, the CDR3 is TGCGCCAGCAGCTTCGGACAGCTGAACACTGAAGCTTTCTTT. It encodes CASSFGQLNTEAFF.

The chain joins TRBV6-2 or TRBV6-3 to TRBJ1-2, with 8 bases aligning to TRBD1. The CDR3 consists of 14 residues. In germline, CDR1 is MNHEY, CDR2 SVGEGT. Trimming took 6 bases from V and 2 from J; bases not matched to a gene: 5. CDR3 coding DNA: TGTGCCAGCAGCCGACAGGGGATAAACTATGGCTACACCTTC. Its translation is CASSRQGINYGYTF.

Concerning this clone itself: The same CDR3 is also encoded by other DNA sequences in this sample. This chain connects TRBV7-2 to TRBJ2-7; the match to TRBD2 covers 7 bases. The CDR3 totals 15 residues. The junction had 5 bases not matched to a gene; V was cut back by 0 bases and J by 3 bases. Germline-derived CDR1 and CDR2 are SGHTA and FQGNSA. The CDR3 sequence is CASSLASGLGYEQYF. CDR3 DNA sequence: TGTGCCAGCAGCTTAGCTTCAGGACTAGGCTACGAGCAGTACTTC. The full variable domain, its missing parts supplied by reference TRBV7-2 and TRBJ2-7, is GAGVSQSPSNKVTEKGKDVELRCDPISGHTALYWYRQSLGQGLEFLIYFQGNSAPDKSGLPSDRFSAERTGGSVSTLTIQRTQQEDSAVYLCASSLASGLGYEQYFGPGTRLTVT.

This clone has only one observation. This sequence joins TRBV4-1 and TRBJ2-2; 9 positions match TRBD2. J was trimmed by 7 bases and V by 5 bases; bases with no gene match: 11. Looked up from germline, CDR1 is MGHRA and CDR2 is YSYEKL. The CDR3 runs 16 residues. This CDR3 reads CASSSASGMVGGELFF. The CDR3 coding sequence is TGCGCCAGCAGCTCGGCTAGCGGGATGGTTGGCGGGGAGCTGTTTTTT.